Included here is one T cell receptor (beta chain) sequence, with context. Its antigen remains unidentified. PCR amplification relied on 60 Vbeta primers (plus 13 Jbeta primers). In the source study's methods: A later analysis counted approximately 88 million unique TCR beta chains, around 12 million shared. The protocol was immunoSEQ multiplex PCR, while the TCRdb copy is restricted to in-frame clones and leaves out a portion. V, J and clone size were drawn from that table, and D and trimming were deduced from the DNA. The table lists 100,000 to 150,000 clones, over 80% of them singletons. The sample originates from a study of cytomegalovirus exposure and HLA in healthy donors. Study-level points and caveats: By a later analysis, the bulk of CMV-associated TCR beta chains appeared HLA-restricted. Information on immune exposure was restricted to one variable (CMV serostatus). Across all donors, roughly uniform sequencing depth was an assumption of the presence/absence analyses.

Germline lookup yields CDR1 SGHRS and CDR2 YFSETQ. This CDR3 is 13 amino acids long. The V end lost 6 bases, the J end lost 0 bases, and 9 bases lay between the germline ends. The source is a man younger than 45 in good health and CMV-seronegative. The chain uses TRBV5-1 and TRBJ2-5; D unclear. The sequencing sample was made of PBMCs. The DNA for the CDR3 is TGCGCCAGCACGTACGACAACCAAGAGACCCAGTACTTC. This translates into CASTYDNQETQYF.